This TCR beta chain was captured by sequencing in a study of T-cell reconstitution after alpha-beta-depleted transplantation in children. During its preparation, the TCRbeta library received unique molecular identifiers. TCRdb passed the PCR reads through MiXCR, listing each CDR3 protein once. The sample holds about a million distinct CDR3 sequences, 25% to 30% seen once. General study points: Several hundred expanded graft clones reportedly gave rise to the alpha-beta T cells present about two months after transplant. Several patients had high TCRbeta diversity at day 60; it came from surviving recipient T cells and thymic progenitors.

Of note for this clonotype: What it recognizes is unknown.

This CDR3 contains 16 residues. This receptor was identified in a boy younger than two who had a stem cell transplant for SCID, so the T cells may come from the graft donor. Here the sequenced sample was PBMCs, mostly from graft donor cells, taken 360 days after TCRalphabeta/CD19-depleted stem cell transplant. This sequence joins TRBV12-2 and TRBJ2-1; the table assigns TRBD1, which was not confirmed against the DNA. TRBV12-2 is deemed a pseudogene. CDR3: CASRSSPKRGGDEQLF. The DNA of the CDR3 is TGTGCAAGTCGCTCATCGCCGAAGCGGGGGGGCGATGAGCAGTTGTTC.